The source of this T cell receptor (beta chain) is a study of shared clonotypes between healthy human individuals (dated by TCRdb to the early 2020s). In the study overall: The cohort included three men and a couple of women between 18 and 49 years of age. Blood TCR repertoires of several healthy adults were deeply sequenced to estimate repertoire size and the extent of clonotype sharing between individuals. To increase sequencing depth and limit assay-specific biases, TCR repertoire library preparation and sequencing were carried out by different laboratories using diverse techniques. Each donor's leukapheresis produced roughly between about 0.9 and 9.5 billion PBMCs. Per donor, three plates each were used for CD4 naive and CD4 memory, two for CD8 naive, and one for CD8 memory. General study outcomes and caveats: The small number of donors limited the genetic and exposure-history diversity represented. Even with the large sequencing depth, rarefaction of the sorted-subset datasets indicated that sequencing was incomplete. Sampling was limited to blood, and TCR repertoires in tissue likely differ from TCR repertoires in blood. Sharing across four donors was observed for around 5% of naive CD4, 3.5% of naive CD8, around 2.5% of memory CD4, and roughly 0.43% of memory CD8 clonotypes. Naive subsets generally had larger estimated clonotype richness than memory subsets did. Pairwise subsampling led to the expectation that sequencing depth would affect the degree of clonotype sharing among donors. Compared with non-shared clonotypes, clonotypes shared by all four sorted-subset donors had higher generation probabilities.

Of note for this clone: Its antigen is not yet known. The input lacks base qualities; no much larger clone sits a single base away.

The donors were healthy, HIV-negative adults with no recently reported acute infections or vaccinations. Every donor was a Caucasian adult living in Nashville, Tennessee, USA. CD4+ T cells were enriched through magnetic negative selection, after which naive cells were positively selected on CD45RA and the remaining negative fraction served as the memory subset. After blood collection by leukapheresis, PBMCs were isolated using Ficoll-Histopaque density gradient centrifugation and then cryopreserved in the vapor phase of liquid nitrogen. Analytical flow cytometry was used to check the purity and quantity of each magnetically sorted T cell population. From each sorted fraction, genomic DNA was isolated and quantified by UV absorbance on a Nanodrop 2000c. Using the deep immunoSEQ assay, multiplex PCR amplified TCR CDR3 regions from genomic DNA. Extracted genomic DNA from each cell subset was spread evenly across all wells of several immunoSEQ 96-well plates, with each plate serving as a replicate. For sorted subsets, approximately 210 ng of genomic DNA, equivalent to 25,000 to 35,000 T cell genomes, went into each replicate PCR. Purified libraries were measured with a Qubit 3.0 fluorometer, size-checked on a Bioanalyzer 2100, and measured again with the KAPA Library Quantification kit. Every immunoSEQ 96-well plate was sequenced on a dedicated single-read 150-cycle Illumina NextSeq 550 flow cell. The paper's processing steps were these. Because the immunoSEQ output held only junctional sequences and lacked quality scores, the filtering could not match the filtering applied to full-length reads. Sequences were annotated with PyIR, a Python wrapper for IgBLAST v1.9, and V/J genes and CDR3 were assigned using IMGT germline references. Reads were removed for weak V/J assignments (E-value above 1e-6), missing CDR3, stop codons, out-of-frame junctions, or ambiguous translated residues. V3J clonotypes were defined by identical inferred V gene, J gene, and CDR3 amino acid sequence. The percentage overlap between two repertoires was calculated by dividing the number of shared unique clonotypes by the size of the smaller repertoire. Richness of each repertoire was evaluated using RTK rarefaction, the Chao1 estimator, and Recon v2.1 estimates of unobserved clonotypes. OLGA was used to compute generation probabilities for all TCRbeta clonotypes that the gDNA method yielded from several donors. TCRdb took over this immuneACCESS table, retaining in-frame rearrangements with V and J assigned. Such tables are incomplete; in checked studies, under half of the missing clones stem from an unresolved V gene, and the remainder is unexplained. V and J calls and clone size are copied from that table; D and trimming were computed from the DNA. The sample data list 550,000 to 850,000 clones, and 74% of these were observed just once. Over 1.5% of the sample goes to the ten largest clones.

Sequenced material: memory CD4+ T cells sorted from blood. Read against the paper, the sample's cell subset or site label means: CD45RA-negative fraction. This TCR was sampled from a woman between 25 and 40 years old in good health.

The CDR3 region reads CASSYNTGELFF. The nucleotides read TGTGCCAGCAGCTATAACACCGGGGAGCTGTTTTTT. This chain joins TRBV28 to TRBJ2-2; the D gene identity is not certain. V loses 6 bases, J loses 2 bases, and the germline ends lie 4 bases apart. Inclusive of the bounding cysteine and phenylalanine, the CDR3 is 12 residues long. Only CDR3 DNA is held: 36 bases, read in frame from base 1. The germline V gene encodes CDR1 MDHEN and CDR2 SYDVKM.